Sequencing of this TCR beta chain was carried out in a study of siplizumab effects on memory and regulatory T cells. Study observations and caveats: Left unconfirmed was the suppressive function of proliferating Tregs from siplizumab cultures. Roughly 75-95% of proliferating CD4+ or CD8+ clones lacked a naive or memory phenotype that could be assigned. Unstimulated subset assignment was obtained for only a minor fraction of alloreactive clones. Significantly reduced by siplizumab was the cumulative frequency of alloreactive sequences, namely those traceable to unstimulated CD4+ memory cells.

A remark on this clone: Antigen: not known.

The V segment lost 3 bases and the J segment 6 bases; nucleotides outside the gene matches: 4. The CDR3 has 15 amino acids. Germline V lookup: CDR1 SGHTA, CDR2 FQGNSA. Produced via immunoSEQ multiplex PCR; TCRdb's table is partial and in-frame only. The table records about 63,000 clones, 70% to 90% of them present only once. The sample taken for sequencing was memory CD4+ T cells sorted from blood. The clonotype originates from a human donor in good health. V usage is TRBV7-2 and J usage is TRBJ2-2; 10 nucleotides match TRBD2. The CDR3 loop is CASSFSGGAPGELFF. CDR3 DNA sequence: TGTGCCAGCAGCTTCAGCGGGGGGGCCCCCGGGGAGCTGTTTTTT.